One sample yielded the 14 T cell receptor beta chains listed below, sequenced in a study of OX40 agonist ivuxolimab in advanced cancers. Profiling relied on immunoSEQ multiplex PCR, and the TCRdb table lists in-frame clones only, not all of them. The sample holds 35,000 to 45,000 clones, roughly four fifths seen once. Here the sequenced sample was CD4+ or CD8+ T cells sorted from blood, taken in a trial of the OX40 agonist ivuxolimab. The receptors were sampled from an adult with an advanced solid tumor such as melanoma, head and neck, liver or kidney cancer.

V gene TRBV9 combines with J gene TRBJ2-7, with a possible D match to TRBD2 (7 bases). Between the trimmed V and J ends, which lost 3 bases and 6 bases, there was a span of 16 bases. This CDR3 spans 14 amino acids. CDR1 is SGDLS and CDR2 is YYNGEE in the germline V gene. DNA for the CDR3: TGTGCCAGCAGCGCGGGGGGCGAGAACGGCGAGCAGTACTTC. Residues: CASSAGGENGEQYF.

The V gene is TRBV30, the J gene TRBJ2-6; TRBD1 might be the D (6 bases). V lost 2 bases, J lost 0 bases, and 14 bases lay in between. The CDR3 is 17 amino acids. The V gene's germline CDR1 is GTSNPN and CDR2 SVGIG (reference sequence). The CDR3 is CAWSSRTVSSGANVLTF. DNA of the CDR3: TGTGCCTGGAGTAGCAGGACAGTGAGCTCTGGGGCCAACGTCCTGACTTTC.

This clone is medium-sized (0.01 to 0.1%) by share. The V call is TRBV19, the J call TRBJ1-6; no reliable D call. The CDR3 is 14 residues long. The V end was cut by 7 bases, the J end by 6 bases, with 13 bases between. The germline CDR1 and CDR2 sequences are LNHDA and SQIVND (reference sequence). The CDR3 region is CASTIEPINSPLHF. As DNA, the CDR3 is TGTGCCAGTACCATCGAACCGATTAATTCACCCCTCCACTTT.

This clone has only a few counts. The chain combines TRBV19 with TRBJ1-2; no definite D call. The CDR3 loop spans 16 amino acids. Deletions cut 2 bases from V and 0 bases from J, with 13 bases between. Per germline, CDR1 LNHDA and CDR2 SQIVND (reference sequence). The CDR3 DNA reads TGTGCCAGTAGTATATTTACGGGAGGACCTAACTATGGCTACACCTTC. Translation: CASSIFTGGPNYGYTF.

The chain employs TRBV7-2 and TRBJ1-2, with D possibly matching TRBD1 (5 bases). Germline V lookup: CDR1 SGHTA, CDR2 FQGNSA. The V gene lost 6 bases and the J gene lost 2 bases, with 13 bases spanning the gap. The CDR3 is 14 amino acids. The chain's CDR3 is CASRTGTGNYGYTF. The CDR3 bases are TGTGCCAGCAGGACCGGGACGGGGAACTATGGCTACACCTTC.

The genes are TRBV7-8 and TRBJ2-2, with TRBD2 as a possible D gene (6 bases). The germline V gene has CDR1 SGHVS and CDR2 FQNEAQ. The V gene lost 5 bases and the J gene lost 3 bases, with 16 bases spanning the gap. The CDR3 has 16 amino acids. The CDR3 spells CASSPGAGIYTGELFF. The DNA for the CDR3 is TGTGCCAGCAGCCCCGGTGCGGGGATTTACACCGGGGAGCTGTTTTTT.

This clone was recorded once. The chain couples TRBV11-3 to TRBJ2-3, with 8 bases that match TRBD2. V lost 5 bases to trimming and J lost 3 bases; unmatched junction nucleotides: 16. Germline CDR1 reads SGHNT; CDR2 reads YENEEA. The CDR3 extends over 18 amino acids. CDR3 nucleotides: TGTGCCAGCAGCAAACGATCCAAAGCGGGGGTCGAAACAGATACGCAGTATTTT. Translating it yields CASSKRSKAGVETDTQYF.

The V call is TRBV7-9, the J call TRBJ1-5; D uncertain. CDR1 and CDR2 (germline): SEHNR, FQNEAQ (reference sequence). V dropped 5 bases and J dropped 6 bases, with 8 bases sitting between them. This CDR3 contains 12 residues. CDR3 bases: TGTGCCAGCAGCCCAAGTAGTCAGCCCCAGCATTTT. Translated, it gives CASSPSSQPQHF.

The J gene is TRBJ1-4, the V gene TRBV5-4; perhaps TRBD1 as D (6 bases). CDR3 length equals 15 residues. Per germline, CDR1 SGHNT and CDR2 YYREEE (reference sequence). Trimming cost V 4 bases and J 3 bases, with 13 bases left between them. DNA for the CDR3: TGTGCCAGCAGCCTTTACCAGGGGCCTAATGAAAAACTGTTTTTT. Its protein product is CASSLYQGPNEKLFF.

For this clone: One end of the junction varies from germline; a read error may be responsible. Other DNA variants within this sample encode the same CDR3. This sequence joins TRBV9 and TRBJ2-1, with D maybe TRBD2 (6 bases). The CDR3 runs to 14 residues. Germline V gene lookup returns CDR1 SGDLS and CDR2 YYNGEE. In DNA, the CDR3 is TGTGCCAGCAGCGAGGAGGGGACGCACAATGAGCAATTCTTC. Amino acid sequence: CASSEEGTHNEQFF.

The chain links TRBV29-1 to TRBJ1-1; tentatively, D is TRBD1 (5 bases). The CDR3 covers 13 residues. Germline V gene sequence: CDR1 SQVTM, CDR2 ANQGSEA. V dropped 3 bases and J dropped 5 bases, with 13 bases sitting between them. CDR3 nucleotides: TGCAGCGTTGACGGGGGAGAGGTGACTGAAGCTTTCTTT. Translation: CSVDGGEVTEAFF.

The V gene is TRBV27, the J gene TRBJ2-3, with 11 positions matching TRBD2. Germline V gene sequence: CDR1 MNHEY, CDR2 SMNVEV (reference sequence). The CDR3 is made up of 16 amino acids. Germline trimming cut 5 bases from V and 5 bases from J; bases unmatched to any gene: 9. The CDR3 sequence: CASSQIAGGPEDTQYF. The CDR3, as DNA: TGTGCCAGCAGTCAAATAGCGGGGGGGCCAGAAGATACGCAGTATTTT.

This clone was counted at least ten times. This chain uses TRBV20-1 with TRBJ1-2, with unresolved D. Germline assignment: CDR1 DFQATT and CDR2 SNEGSKA (reference sequence). CDR3 size: 11 residues. Trimming pared 3 bases from V and 5 bases from J, leaving 7 bases between. The CDR3 nucleotides read TGCAGTGCTAGTAAAGGTTATGGCTACACCTTC. This translates into CSASKGYGYTF.

This sequence joins TRBV7-6 and TRBJ2-3; D is unclear. The CDR3 has 13 amino acids. Germline V gives CDR1 SGHVS, CDR2 FNYEAQ. V lost 2 bases to trimming and J lost 3 bases, with 6 bases between them. CDR3 sequence (DNA): TGTGCCAGCAGCTTATTAGGTACAGATACGCAGTATTTT. Its protein is CASSLLGTDTQYF. The variable domain in full, with the rest retrieved from reference TRBV7-6 and TRBJ2-3, is GAGVSQSPRYKVTKRGQDVALRCDPISGHVSLYWYRQALGQGPEFLTYFNYEAQQDKSGLPNDRFSAERPEGSISTLTIQRTEQRDSAMYRCASSLLGTDTQYFGPGTRLTVL.